This T cell receptor beta chain derives from a study of T cell responses to AZD1222 COVID-19 vaccine. Study findings and constraints: Regions left unmutated in variants are reportedly the target of nearly half of spike-specific TCRs. A mostly white British donor set with more females was recruited, and clonal diversity was possibly underestimated.

To note about this clone: What it binds is not known.

The CDR3 runs 18 residues. The protocol was immunoSEQ multiplex PCR, while the TCRdb copy is restricted to in-frame clones and leaves out a portion. The sample shows about 150,000 clones, about 95% of them seen only once. V usage is TRBV12-2 and J usage is TRBJ1-5; TRBD1 was called by the table and not checked on the DNA. TRBV12-2 is marked as a pseudogene. The source is an adult in good health. This material consisted of peripheral blood, taken on day 0 of AZD1222 vaccination. The CDR3 nucleotides are TGTGCAAGTCGCTTAGGTGGACAGGGCGACGATAGCAATCAGCCCCAGCATTTT. Protein: CASRLGGQGDDSNQPQHF.